The clone carrying this TCR beta chain has a single count. Its antigen is unidentified. The data were obtained in a study of cytomegalovirus exposure and HLA in healthy donors. Study-level results: A later analysis showed HLA-associated TCR beta chains outstripping equally common others in clonal expansion. The authors listed 164 TCR beta chains as cytomegalovirus-associated. Most observed TCR sequences were rare, whereas some public TCRs were detected in many donors.

The PCR had 60 Vbeta and 13 Jbeta primers. The assay was immunoSEQ multiplex PCR, and TCRdb's table has in-frame clones only and misses some. This sample has over 150,000 clones; 77% occur once, and the top ten carry less than 9%. Per the germline V gene, CDR1 is SEHNR and CDR2 is FQNEAQ (reference sequence). The CDR3 sequence is 14 residues long. Trimming cost V 2 bases and J 4 bases, with 11 bases left between them. Input material: PBMCs. This clonotype was sampled from a male donor in good health and CMV-seropositive. V gene TRBV7-9 combines with J gene TRBJ1-2, with TRBD1 as a possible D gene (5 bases). CDR3 region: CASSLREDSYGYTF. The CDR3 DNA follows: TGTGCCAGCAGCTTAAGGGAAGACAGCTATGGCTACACCTTC.